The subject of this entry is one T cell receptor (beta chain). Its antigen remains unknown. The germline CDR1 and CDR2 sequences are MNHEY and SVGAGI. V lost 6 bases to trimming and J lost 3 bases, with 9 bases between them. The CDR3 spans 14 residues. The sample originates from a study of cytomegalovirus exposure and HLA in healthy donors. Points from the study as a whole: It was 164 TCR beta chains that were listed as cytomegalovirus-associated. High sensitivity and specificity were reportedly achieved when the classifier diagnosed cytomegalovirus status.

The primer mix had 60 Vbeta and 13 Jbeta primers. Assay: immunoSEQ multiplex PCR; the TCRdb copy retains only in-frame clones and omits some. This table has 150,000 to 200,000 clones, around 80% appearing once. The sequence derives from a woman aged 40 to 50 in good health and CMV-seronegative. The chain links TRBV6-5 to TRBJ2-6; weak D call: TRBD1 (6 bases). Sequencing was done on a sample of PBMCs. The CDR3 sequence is CASRSGVGANVLTF. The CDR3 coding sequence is TGTGCCAGCAGATCAGGGGTTGGGGCCAACGTCCTGACTTTC.